This T cell receptor (beta chain) derives from a study of blood T cell repertoires in COVID-19 (TCRdb year 2020). Concerning the study at large: Collaborator samples came from the United States, Italy and Spain and covered acute and convalescent phases of COVID-19. Where HLA class I and class II types were available, the types were taken from metadata supplied by the sample provider, not from assay-based typing. The prospective study material was composed of cDNA or gDNA derived from T cells, B-cell-depleted T cells, or PBMCs. A de-identified subject ID, COVID-19 status, age in years and sex were almost always included in the sample metadata. The repertoires were released in a freely available public database meant as a resource for research on the immune response to SARS-CoV-2. Deeply sampled blood TCRbeta repertoires from subjects exposed to, actively infected with, or recovered from COVID-19 were included in the dataset. Samples were obtained from the ongoing ImmuneRACE study (first 160 participants) and from 950 to 1,500 subjects provided by 6 global collaborators. What the research found in general, with its limitations: The quantity of clinical and demographic metadata differed by source and by participant and was supplied without curation.

Germline trimming: 3 bases from V, 4 bases from J; junction bases outside gene matches: 12. The CDR3, from cysteine to phenylalanine, totals 16 residues. The read is trimmed to its CDR3 DNA, 48 bases read in frame from base 1. The germline V gene (reference sequence) yields GTSNPN for CDR1 and SVGIG for CDR2. The immunoSEQ Assay, a bias-controlled multiplex PCR, was used to amplify TCRbeta CDR3 regions from genomic DNA. The published analysis was carried out like this. Within the assay, amplification of reference gene primers was used to estimate how many nucleated cells each sample contained. To quantify the absolute abundance of each unique TCRbeta CDR3 rearrangement, sequence reads were collapsed and filtered. For each sample, productive Simpson clonality was calculated by taking the square root of Simpson's diversity index across productive rearrangements. TCRdb took this table from immuneACCESS and kept in-frame rearrangements with V and J called. Such tables lack part of the clones; where checked against another copy, unresolved V genes explain under half of the gap, and the rest is unexplained. V and J calls and clone size are as listed in that table; D and trimming were resolved from the DNA. Present in this sample are 150,000 to 200,000 clones, approximately 90% of which were seen just once. The top ten constitute roughly 21% of the sample.

Collaborating institutions collected whole blood in K2EDTA tubes following their own protocols. Collaborator samples were shipped for TCRbeta analysis as frozen whole blood, isolated PBMCs, or DNA extracted from either sample type. Note on this clone: There is no known antigen for this receptor. Per-nucleotide qualities are absent, and no much larger clonotype sits a single base away.

This receptor was obtained from a man in his sixties with active or convalescent COVID-19. The sequence links TRBV30 to TRBJ1-2; 9 of the junction bases match TRBD1. Material for sequencing was peripheral blood. The CDR3 sequence is CAWSNTKTGGIYGYTF. The DNA sequence follows: TGTGCCTGGAGCAATACGAAGACAGGGGGGATCTATGGCTACACCTTC.